This TCR beta chain stems from a study of T-cell reconstitution after alpha-beta-depleted transplantation in children listed by TCRdb under 2016. Some background on the complete study: The study quantitatively tracked T-cell immune reconstitution after TCRalphabeta/CD19-depleted allogeneic hematopoietic cell transplantation in children using TCR repertoire profiling.

General conclusions and limits of the study: The frequencies of hyperexpanded clones fell over the following months, and after one year, T-cell counts and TCRbeta diversity were mostly attributed to newly produced T cells. In some patients, the high TCRbeta diversity seen at day 60 was put down to recipient T cells and intrathymic progenitors that had survived conditioning. The apparently early alphabetaT-cell count recovery about two months after transplant was reportedly dependent on only several hundred rapidly expanded clones derived from non-depleted graft cells.

Taken from cysteine to phenylalanine, the CDR3 has 13 residues. The entry retains the CDR3 DNA only, 39 bases that are in frame from base 1. From a lookup of the germline V gene, CDR1 and CDR2 are SGHTA and FQGTGA. V is reduced by 0 bases and J by 6 bases, leaving a spacing of 6 bases between them. This clonotype appeared a few times. Its specific antigen is unknown. The record has no base qualities; no much larger clone is one base away. The meaning of the sample's treatment or condition label: allogeneic hematopoietic cell transplantation with graft depleted of TCRalphabeta T cells and CD19 B cells. Transplant recipients were children who received TCRalphabeta/CD19-depleted allogeneic hematopoietic cell grafts. Library preparation was by PCR. Sequencing relied on an Illumina HiSeq 2500. Molecular barcoding was employed in the preparation of TCR libraries, with unique molecular identifiers being used to normalize TCRbeta repertoire quantification. The public reads were reanalyzed by TCRdb: fastp trimming at Q25, MiXCR alignment, in-frame beta chains only. CDR3 protein duplicates are merged, each entry listing the most common genes and DNA. Across this sample there are approximately 800,000 distinct CDR3 sequences, with roughly 15% seen only once. Together, the top ten hold approximately 5% of the sample.

The V and J genes are TRBV7-3 and TRBJ2-1; no D segment can be confidently identified. The TCR comes from a male patient aged 10 to 17 who had a stem cell transplant for acute lymphoblastic leukemia, so the T cells may come from the graft donor. The source material was PBMCs, mostly from graft donor cells, sampled 360 days after TCRalphabeta/CD19-depleted stem cell transplant. The CDR3: CASSLTWSNEQFF. The DNA is TGTGCCAGCAGCTTAACGTGGAGCAATGAGCAGTTCTTC.